The text below deals with one T cell receptor (beta chain). Its cognate antigen is unknown. The DNA is omitted, as the CDR3 cannot be located on it reliably, and the CDR3 follows TCRdb's listing. The data stem from a study of T-cell reconstitution after alpha-beta-depleted transplantation in children. Study-level results: The high TCRbeta diversity at day 60 in some patients came from surviving recipient T cells and thymic progenitors. One year post-transplant, T-cell counts and diversity were largely derived from T cells produced anew. Alpha-beta T cells present about two months after transplant were reported to originate from several hundred expanded graft clones.

Counting both end residues, the CDR3 totals 16 amino acids. Germline CDR1 and CDR2: SGHRS and YFSETQ. TCRbeta library preparation incorporated unique molecular identifiers. TCRdb re-derived calls from the PCR reads in MiXCR, one entry per CDR3 protein. Found here are a few hundred thousand distinct CDR3 sequences, approximately 11% of them singletons; the top ten hold about 28%. The TCR was taken from a child under two years old with acute myeloid leukemia, due to receive a stem cell transplant. The source material was PBMCs, sampled before TCRalphabeta/CD19-depleted stem cell transplant. J is TRBJ1-4 and V is TRBV5-1; no DNA check was done on the table's D call, TRBD1. CDR3 protein: CASSLARAGGMKNCFF.